The 20 T cell receptor beta chains given below trace back to one sample, sequenced in a study of CD8 T cells in ankylosing spondylitis. TCRdb re-called the 5' RACE reads through MiXCR, storing one row per CDR3 protein. The data show a few hundred thousand distinct CDR3 sequences, with 20% seen just once and roughly 8% held by the top ten. Sequencing was carried out using blood, either unsorted or a sorted T cell fraction (not recorded which). All receptors come from a male donor with ankylosing spondylitis or in good health (not recorded which).

J is TRBJ2-7 and V is TRBV6-1, with TRBD1 matching over 7 bases. The CDR3 runs 14 residues. The V and J ends lost 6 bases and 2 bases, in that order; junction bases with no gene match: 7. Germline V gene lookup returns CDR1 MNHNS and CDR2 SASEGT. DNA for the CDR3: TGTGCCAGCAGACCTCCGGGACAGACCTACGAGCAGTACGTC. Protein product: CASRPPGQTYEQYV.

The chain joins TRBV5-1 to TRBJ2-3; D is perhaps TRBD1 (5 bases). Germline values: CDR1 SGHRS, CDR2 YFSETQ. Trimming took 4 bases from V and 3 from J, leaving 15 bases between them. This CDR3 has 15 residues. The CDR3 DNA reads TGCGCCAGCAGCGTCGACAGCCTTGGGACAGATACGCAGTATTTT. This codes for CASSVDSLGTDTQYF.

This clonotype appeared a few times. The chain recombines TRBV6-1 with TRBJ1-1; a weak D match, TRBD1 (5 bases). The germline gives CDR1 MNHNS, CDR2 SASEGT. Deletions cut 7 bases from V and 6 bases from J, with 24 bases between. This CDR3 has 16 residues. The chain's CDR3 is CASNLGGGLPSAEAFF. The CDR3 DNA reads as TGTGCCAGCAACCTGGGTGGGGGACTACCGTCGGCTGAAGCTTTCTTT.

This clonotype was observed at least ten times. V usage is TRBV5-1 and J usage is TRBJ2-2, with TRBD2 matching over 8 bases. After removal of 4 bases from V and 0 bases from J, the junction contained 2 bases not matched to a gene. The germline V gene has CDR1 SGHRS and CDR2 YFSETQ. CDR3 length equals 15 residues. The DNA for the CDR3 is TGCGCCAGCAGCCCAGCGGGAGCGAACACCGGGGAGCTGTTTTTT. Translated: CASSPAGANTGELFF.

To note about this clonotype: A read error is possible here, since a much larger clone lies one base away. The rearrangement joins TRBV29-1 to TRBJ1-1, with 7 bases matching TRBD1. Germline V gives CDR1 SQVTM, CDR2 ANQGSEA. The length of the CDR3 is 13 residues. CDR3 amino acids: CSVEGRTGPEASF. CDR3 DNA sequence: TGCAGCGTTGAGGGTCGGACAGGACCTGAAGCTTCCTTT. The full variable domain, rest sourced from reference TRBV29-1 and TRBJ1-1, is SAVISQKPSRDICQRGTSLTIQCQVDSQVTMMFWYRQQPGQSLTLIATANQGSEATYESGFVIDKFPISRPNLTFSTLTVSNMSPEDSSIYLCSVEGRTGPEASFGQGTRLTVV.

The CDR3 DNA follows: TGTGCCAGCAGCCAAGAGCCCACCAAAGGGACTGAAGCTTTCTTT. Its protein is CASSQEPTKGTEAFF. The chain uses TRBV3-1 and TRBJ1-1, with no clear D. There are 15 residues in the CDR3. V lost 0 bases and J lost 5, with 13 bases in between. Germline V CDR1 and CDR2: LGHDT, YNNKEL (reference sequence).

The rearrangement joins TRBV20-1 to TRBJ1-1, with D possibly being TRBD1 (5 bases). The CDR3 totals 11 residues. Germline V gene sequence: CDR1 DFQATT, CDR2 SNEGSKA (reference sequence). V lost 3 bases, J lost 7 bases, and 9 bases lay in between. DNA of the CDR3: TGCAGTGCTAGGGGGGGGGGTGAAGCTTTCTTT. As protein: CSARGGGEAFF.

The chain couples TRBV7-9 to TRBJ1-6; D uncertain. The CDR3 runs to 12 residues. V was trimmed by 1 base and J by 9 bases, leaving 4 bases between them. Germline V gene data show CDR1 as SEHNR and CDR2 as FQNEAQ (reference sequence). The CDR3 sequence is CASSLVGSPLHF. The CDR3 nucleotides are TGTGCCAGCAGCTTAGTCGGTTCACCCCTCCACTTT.

This chain connects TRBV29-1 to TRBJ1-2; D is uncertain. CDR1 is SQVTM, CDR2 ANQGSEA, per germline. This CDR3 is 12 amino acids long. Trimming took off 3 bases at V and 6 bases at J, with 11 bases between the two ends. The CDR3 sequence: CSVEVGPDGYTF. In DNA form, the CDR3 reads TGCAGCGTTGAGGTCGGGCCAGATGGCTACACCTTC.

There are a few counts of this clonotype. This chain uses TRBV2 with TRBJ1-5, with no clear D. V was pared by 6 bases and J by 2 bases, with 17 bases between. The CDR3 loop spans 16 amino acids. CDR1 and CDR2 (germline): SNHLY, FYNNEI. The CDR3 spells CASSPGLSSGNQPQHF. The CDR3 nucleotides read TGTGCCAGCAGCCCAGGACTTTCGAGTGGCAATCAGCCCCAGCATTTT. Drawing the rest from reference TRBV2 and TRBJ1-5, the complete variable domain is EPEVTQTPSHQVTQMGQEVILRCVPISNHLYFYWYRQILGQKVEFLVSFYNNEISEKSEIFDDQFSVERPDGSNFTLKIRSTKLEDSAMYFCASSPGLSSGNQPQHFGDGTRLSIL.

The chain combines TRBV6-6 with TRBJ2-7; the D gene is possibly TRBD1 (6 bases). From germline, CDR1 is MNHNY and CDR2 SVGAGI (reference sequence). Trimming shortened V by 2 bases and J by 6 bases, and 11 bases separated the two germline ends. The CDR3 has 13 residues. This chain's CDR3 is CASSYRPGVEQYV. As DNA, the CDR3 is TGTGCCAGCAGTTACCGCCCAGGGGTCGAGCAGTACGTC.

The J gene is TRBJ2-5, the V gene TRBV3-1; 11 bases fit TRBD1. Unmatched junction bases numbered 7, after V lost 5 bases and J lost 5 bases. This CDR3 is 15 amino acids long. Germline V CDR1 and CDR2: LGHDT, YNNKEL (reference sequence). The CDR3 DNA reads TGTGCCAGCAGCTCGGACAGGGGGCCAGGGGAGACCCAGTACTTC. It codes for CASSSDRGPGETQYF.

The gene calls are TRBV7-6 and TRBJ2-5; perhaps TRBD2 as D (5 bases). The V gene lost 6 bases and the J gene lost 5 bases, with 10 bases spanning the gap. The CDR3 consists of 12 residues. The germline V gene has CDR1 SGHVS and CDR2 FNYEAQ. The chain's CDR3 is CASRQWRETQYF. The CDR3 nucleotides read TGTGCCAGCAGACAGTGGAGGGAGACCCAGTACTTC.

V usage is TRBV27 and J usage is TRBJ1-1; possibly TRBD1 for D (5 bases). Germline loops: CDR1 MNHEY, CDR2 SMNVEV (reference sequence). V was cut by 6 bases and J by 3 bases, with 8 bases left in between. The CDR3 consists of 12 residues. CDR3 nucleotides: TGTGCCAGCAGGGGGCGACACACTGAAGCTTTCTTT. Encoded protein: CASRGRHTEAFF.

This clonotype was recorded only once. Likely a read error: the CDR3 ends without its conserved phenylalanine or tryptophan. V is TRBV6-1 and J is TRBJ2-7; 10 bases fit TRBD1. The CDR3 totals 16 residues. V dropped 5 bases and J dropped 0; count of bases not matched to a gene: 7. Germline loops: CDR1 MNHNS, CDR2 SASEGT. CDR3 DNA sequence: TGTGCCAGCAGTCCGGGACAGGGGACCTTCTCCTACGAGCAGTACGCC. This encodes CASSPGQGTFSYEQYA.

The rearrangement joins TRBV20-1 to TRBJ2-7, with 8 bases identical to TRBD2. The junction had 14 bases not matched to a gene; V was cut back by 0 bases and J by 7 bases. The germline gives CDR1 DFQATT, CDR2 SNEGSKA (reference sequence). The CDR3 covers 16 residues. In nucleotides, the CDR3 is TGCAGTGCTAGAGAGGGTCTCGGGACTAGTAGGTGGGAGCAGTACGTC. It codes for CSAREGLGTSRWEQYV.

The rearrangement joins TRBV12-3 or TRBV12-4 to TRBJ1-2; 11 bases fit TRBD1. CDR3 length: 16 amino acids. The V segment lost 1 base and the J segment 7 bases; nucleotides outside the gene matches: 8. CDR3 residues: CASSLGTGGAYGGYTF. CDR3 bases: TGTGCCAGCAGTTTAGGGACAGGGGGCGCCTATGGTGGCTACACCTTC.

This clonotype was found many times. This chain uses TRBV12-3 or TRBV12-4 with TRBJ1-5, with TRBD1 matching 8 bases. J was trimmed by 2 bases and V by 5 bases; bases with no gene match: 8. This CDR3 is built from 16 residues. As DNA, the CDR3 is TGTGCCAGCAGTCCGTATCTCAGGGGGCGCAATCAGCCCCAGCATTTT. It translates to CASSPYLRGRNQPQHF.

This clonotype appeared many times. J is TRBJ1-1 and V is TRBV5-1; maybe TRBD1 (6 bases). The CDR3 is 15 amino acids. V was trimmed by 0 bases and J by 0 bases, leaving 9 bases between them. The germline CDR1 and CDR2 sequences are SGHRS and YFSETQ. The CDR3 loop reads CASSLDGQMNTEAFF. The CDR3 region has the DNA TGCGCCAGCAGCTTGGATGGACAGATGAACACTGAAGCTTTCTTT.

The genes are TRBV5-1 and TRBJ2-3; maybe TRBD1 (5 bases). The germline V gene has CDR1 SGHRS and CDR2 YFSETQ. V lost 3 bases and J lost 1, with 12 bases in between. The CDR3 spans 15 residues. In DNA form, the CDR3 reads TGCGCCAGCAGCTCTAGGGGTTTCGGCACAGATACGCAGTATTTT. Its translation is CASSSRGFGTDTQYF.